The sequence of this T cell receptor beta chain was determined in a study of T cells in Graves' hyperthyroidism and ophthalmopathy. Using RNA transcripts as the source, TCR beta CDR3 regions were amplified. When the TCR CDR3 underwent first-round RT-PCR, the HTBI primer set was used. TCRdb redid the calling of the multiplex PCR reads with MiXCR, one entry per CDR3 protein. The data show fewer than 750,000 distinct CDR3 sequences, with roughly 15% seen just once and approximately 12% held by the top ten. This clonotype was detected a few times. Antigen specificity is unknown. Study-wide points: Median prediction lead before ophthalmopathy onset was six to eight months with the model.

Trimming stripped 2 bases from V and 1 base from J, with 10 bases between. Germline V CDR1 and CDR2: SGHTA, FQGTGA. The CDR3 loop spans 15 amino acids. Sequencing was carried out using blood. The clonotype originates from a woman aged 45-60 years with Graves' ophthalmopathy. The chain couples TRBV7-3 to TRBJ2-3; D perhaps matches TRBD2 (6 bases). The CDR3 sequence is CASSLPTGGTDTQYF. CDR3 bases: TGTGCCAGCAGCTTACCCACGGGAGGCACAGATACGCAGTATTTT.